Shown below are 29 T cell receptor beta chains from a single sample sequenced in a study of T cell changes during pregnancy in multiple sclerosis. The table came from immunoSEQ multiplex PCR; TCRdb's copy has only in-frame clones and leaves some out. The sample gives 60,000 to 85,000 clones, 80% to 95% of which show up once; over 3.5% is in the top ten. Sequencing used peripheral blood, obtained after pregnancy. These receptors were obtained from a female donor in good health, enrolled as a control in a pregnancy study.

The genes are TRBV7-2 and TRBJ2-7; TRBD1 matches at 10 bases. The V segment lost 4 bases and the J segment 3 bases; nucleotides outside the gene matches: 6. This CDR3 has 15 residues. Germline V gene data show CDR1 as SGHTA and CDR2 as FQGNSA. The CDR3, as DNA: TGTGCCAGCAGCTCCACCGGGACAGGGGACTACGAGCAGTACTTC. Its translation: CASSSTGTGDYEQYF.

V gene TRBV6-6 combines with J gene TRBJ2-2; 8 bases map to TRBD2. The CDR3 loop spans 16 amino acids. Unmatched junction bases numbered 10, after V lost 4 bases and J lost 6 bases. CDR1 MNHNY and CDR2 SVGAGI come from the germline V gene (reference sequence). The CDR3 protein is CASSFVSGKGAGELFF. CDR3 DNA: TGTGCCAGCAGTTTTGTTAGCGGGAAAGGGGCCGGGGAGCTGTTTTTT.

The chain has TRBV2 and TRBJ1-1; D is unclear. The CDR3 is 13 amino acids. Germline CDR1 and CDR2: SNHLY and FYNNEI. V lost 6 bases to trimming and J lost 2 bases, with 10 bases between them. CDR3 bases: TGTGCCAGCAGGAAGACATTCAACACTGAAGCTTTCTTT. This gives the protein CASRKTFNTEAFF.

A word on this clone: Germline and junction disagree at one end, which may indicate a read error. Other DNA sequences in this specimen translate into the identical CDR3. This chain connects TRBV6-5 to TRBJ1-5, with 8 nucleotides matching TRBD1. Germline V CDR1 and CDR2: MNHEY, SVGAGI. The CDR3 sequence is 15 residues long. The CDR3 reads CASSYDRGGNQPQHF. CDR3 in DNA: TGTGCCAGCAGTTACGACAGGGGAGGCAATCAGCCTCAGCATTTT.

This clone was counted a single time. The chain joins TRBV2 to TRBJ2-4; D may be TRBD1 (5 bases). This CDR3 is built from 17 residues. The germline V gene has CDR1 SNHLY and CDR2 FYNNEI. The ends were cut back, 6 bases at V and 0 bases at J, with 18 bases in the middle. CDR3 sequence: CASSEFREHLAKNIQYF. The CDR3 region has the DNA TGTGCCAGCAGCGAATTCAGGGAACACTTAGCCAAAAACATTCAGTACTTC.

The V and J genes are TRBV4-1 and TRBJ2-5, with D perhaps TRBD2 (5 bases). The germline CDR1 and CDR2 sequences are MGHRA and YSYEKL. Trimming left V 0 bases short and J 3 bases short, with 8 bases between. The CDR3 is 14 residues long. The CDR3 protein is CASSQDWGEETQYF. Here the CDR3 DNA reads TGCGCCAGCAGCCAAGATTGGGGAGAAGAGACCCAGTACTTC.

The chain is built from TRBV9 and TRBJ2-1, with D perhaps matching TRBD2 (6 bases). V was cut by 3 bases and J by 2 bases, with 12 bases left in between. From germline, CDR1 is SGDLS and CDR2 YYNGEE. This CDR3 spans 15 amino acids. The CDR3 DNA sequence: TGTGCCAGCAGCGAGGGACTCTATACCTACAATGAGCAGTTCTTC. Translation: CASSEGLYTYNEQFF.

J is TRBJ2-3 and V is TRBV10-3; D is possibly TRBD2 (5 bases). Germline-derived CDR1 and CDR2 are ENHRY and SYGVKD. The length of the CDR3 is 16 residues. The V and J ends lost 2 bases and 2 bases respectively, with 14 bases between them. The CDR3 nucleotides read TGTGCCATCAGTGAGACTAGGACCTCCTACACAGATACGCAGTATTTT. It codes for CAISETRTSYTDTQYF.

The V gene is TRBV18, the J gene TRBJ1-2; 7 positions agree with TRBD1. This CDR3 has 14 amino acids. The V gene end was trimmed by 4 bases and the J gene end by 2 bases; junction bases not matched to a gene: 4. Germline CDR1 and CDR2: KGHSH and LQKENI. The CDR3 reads CASSLPGQNYGYTF. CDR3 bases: TGTGCCAGCTCACTACCGGGACAGAACTATGGCTACACCTTC.

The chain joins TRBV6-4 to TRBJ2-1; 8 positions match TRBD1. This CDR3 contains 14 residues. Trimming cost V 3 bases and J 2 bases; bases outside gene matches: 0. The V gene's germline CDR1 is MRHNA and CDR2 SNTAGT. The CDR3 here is CASSEQGAYNEQFF. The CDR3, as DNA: TGTGCCAGCAGTGAACAGGGGGCCTACAATGAGCAGTTCTTC.

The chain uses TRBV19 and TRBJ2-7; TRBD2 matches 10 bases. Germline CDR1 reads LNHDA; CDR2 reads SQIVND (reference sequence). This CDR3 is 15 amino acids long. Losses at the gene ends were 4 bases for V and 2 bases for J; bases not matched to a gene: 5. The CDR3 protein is CASSTGLAATYEQYF. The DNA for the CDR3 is TGTGCCAGTAGTACCGGACTAGCGGCGACCTACGAGCAGTACTTC.

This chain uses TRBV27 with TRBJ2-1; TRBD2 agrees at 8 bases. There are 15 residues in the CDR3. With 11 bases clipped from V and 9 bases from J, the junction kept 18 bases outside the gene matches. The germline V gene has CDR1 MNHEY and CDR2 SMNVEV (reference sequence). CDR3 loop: CAAQPGLGLGGEQFF. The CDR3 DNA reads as TGTGCCGCGCAGCCGGGACTAGGTTTGGGGGGTGAGCAGTTCTTC.

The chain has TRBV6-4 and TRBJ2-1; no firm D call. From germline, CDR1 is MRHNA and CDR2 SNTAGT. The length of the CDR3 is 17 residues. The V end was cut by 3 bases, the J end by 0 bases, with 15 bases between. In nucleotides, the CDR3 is TGTGCCAGCAGTGAAGGTTACGGCTACAGCTCCTACAATGAGCAGTTCTTC. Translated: CASSEGYGYSSYNEQFF.

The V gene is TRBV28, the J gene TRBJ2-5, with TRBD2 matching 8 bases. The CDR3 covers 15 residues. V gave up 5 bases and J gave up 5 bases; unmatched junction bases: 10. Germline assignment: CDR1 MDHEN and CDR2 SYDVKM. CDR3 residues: CASSTQSGSRETQYF. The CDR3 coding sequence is TGTGCCAGCAGTACACAGAGCGGGAGTCGGGAGACCCAGTACTTC.

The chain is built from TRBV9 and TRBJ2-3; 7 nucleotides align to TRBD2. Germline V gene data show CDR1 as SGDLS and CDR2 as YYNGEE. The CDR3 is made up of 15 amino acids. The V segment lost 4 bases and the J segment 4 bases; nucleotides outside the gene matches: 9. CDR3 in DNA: TGTGCCAGCAGCCAAGGACTAGTTGTCCCAGATACGCAGTATTTT. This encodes CASSQGLVVPDTQYF.

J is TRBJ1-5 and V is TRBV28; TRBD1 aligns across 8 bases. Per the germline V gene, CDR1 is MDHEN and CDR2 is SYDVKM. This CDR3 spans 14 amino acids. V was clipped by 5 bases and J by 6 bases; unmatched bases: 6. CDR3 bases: TGTGCCAGCAGTGTCGGGACAGGCTTTCAGCCCCAGCATTTT. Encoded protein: CASSVGTGFQPQHF.

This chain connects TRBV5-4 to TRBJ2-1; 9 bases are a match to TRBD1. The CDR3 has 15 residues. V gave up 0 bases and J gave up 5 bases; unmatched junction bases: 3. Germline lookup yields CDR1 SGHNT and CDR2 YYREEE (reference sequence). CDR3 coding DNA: TGTGCCAGCAGCTTGGCGGGACAGGGTGACAATGAGCAGTTCTTC. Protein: CASSLAGQGDNEQFF.

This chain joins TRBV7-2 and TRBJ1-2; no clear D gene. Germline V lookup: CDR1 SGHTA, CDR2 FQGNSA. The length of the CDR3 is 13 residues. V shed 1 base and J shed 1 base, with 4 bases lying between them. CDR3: CASSLGLNYGYTF. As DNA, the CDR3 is TGTGCCAGCAGCTTAGGGCTTAACTATGGCTACACCTTC.

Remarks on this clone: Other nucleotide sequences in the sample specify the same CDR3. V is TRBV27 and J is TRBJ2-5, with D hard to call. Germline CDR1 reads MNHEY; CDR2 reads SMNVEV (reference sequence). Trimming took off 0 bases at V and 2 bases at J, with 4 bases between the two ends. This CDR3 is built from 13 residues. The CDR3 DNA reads TGTGCCAGCAGTTTATCCGGTCAAGAGACCCAGTACTTC. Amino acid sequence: CASSLSGQETQYF.

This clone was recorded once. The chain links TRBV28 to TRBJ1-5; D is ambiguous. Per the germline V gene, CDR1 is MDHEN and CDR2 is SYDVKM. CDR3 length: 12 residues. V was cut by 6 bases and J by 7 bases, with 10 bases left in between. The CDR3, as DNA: TGTGCCAGCAGCCTAGGAGGACAGCCCCAGCATTTT. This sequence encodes CASSLGGQPQHF.

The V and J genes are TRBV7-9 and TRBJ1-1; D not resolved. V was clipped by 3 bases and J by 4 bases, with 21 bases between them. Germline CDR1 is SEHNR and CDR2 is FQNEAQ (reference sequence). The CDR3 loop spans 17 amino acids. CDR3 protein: CASSFLQTSRLITEAFF. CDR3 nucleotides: TGTGCCAGCAGCTTTCTCCAGACTAGTAGACTTATCACTGAAGCTTTCTTT.

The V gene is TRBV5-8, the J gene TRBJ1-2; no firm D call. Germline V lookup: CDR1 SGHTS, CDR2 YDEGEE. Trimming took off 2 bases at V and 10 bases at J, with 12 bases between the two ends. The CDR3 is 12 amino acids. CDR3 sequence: CASSFYKLVYTF. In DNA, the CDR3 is TGTGCCAGCAGCTTCTATAAACTTGTCTACACCTTC.

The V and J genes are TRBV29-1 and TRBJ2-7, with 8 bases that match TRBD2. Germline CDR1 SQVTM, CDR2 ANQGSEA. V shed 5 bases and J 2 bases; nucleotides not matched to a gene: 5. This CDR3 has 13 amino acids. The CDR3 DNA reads TGCAGCGTTTTAGGACTAGCCGCCTACGAGCAGTACTTC. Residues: CSVLGLAAYEQYF.

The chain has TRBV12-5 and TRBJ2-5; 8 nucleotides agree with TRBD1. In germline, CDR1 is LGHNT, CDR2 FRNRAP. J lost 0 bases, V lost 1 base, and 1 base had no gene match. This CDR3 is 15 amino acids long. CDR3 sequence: CASGLGTGYQETQYF. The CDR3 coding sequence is TGTGCTAGTGGTTTGGGGACAGGGTACCAAGAGACCCAGTACTTC.

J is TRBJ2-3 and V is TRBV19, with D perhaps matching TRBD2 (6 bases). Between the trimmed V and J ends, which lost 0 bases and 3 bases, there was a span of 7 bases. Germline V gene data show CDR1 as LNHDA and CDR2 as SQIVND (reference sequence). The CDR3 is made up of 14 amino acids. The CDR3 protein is CASSIEEGTDTQYF. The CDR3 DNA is TGTGCCAGTAGTATAGAGGAGGGAACAGATACGCAGTATTTT.

CDR3: CASSSGISGANVLTF. The CDR3 DNA reads as TGTGCCAGCAGTAGCGGAATCTCTGGGGCCAACGTCCTGACTTTC. The chain joins TRBV28 to TRBJ2-6; D is possibly TRBD2 (5 bases). The CDR3 runs to 15 residues. The germline V gene encodes CDR1 MDHEN and CDR2 SYDVKM. V dropped 5 bases and J dropped 0 bases, with 8 bases sitting between them.

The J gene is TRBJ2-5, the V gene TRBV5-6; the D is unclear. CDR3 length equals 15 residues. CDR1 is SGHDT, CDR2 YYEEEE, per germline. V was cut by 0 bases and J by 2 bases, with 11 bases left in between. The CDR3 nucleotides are TGTGCCAGCAGCTTGGGGCCAGGCGAACAAGAGACCCAGTACTTC. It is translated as CASSLGPGEQETQYF.

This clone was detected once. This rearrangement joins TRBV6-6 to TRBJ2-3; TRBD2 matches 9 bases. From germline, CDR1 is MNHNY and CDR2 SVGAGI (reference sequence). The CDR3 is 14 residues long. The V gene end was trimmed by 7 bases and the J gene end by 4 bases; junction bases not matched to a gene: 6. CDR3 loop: CASIRAGGPDTQYF. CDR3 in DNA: TGTGCCAGCATAAGAGCGGGAGGCCCAGATACGCAGTATTTT.

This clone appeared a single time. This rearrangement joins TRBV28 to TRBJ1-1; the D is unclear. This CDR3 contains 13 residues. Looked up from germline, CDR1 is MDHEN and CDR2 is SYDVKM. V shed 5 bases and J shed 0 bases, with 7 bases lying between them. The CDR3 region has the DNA TGTGCCAGCAGTGACTTCATGAACACTGAAGCTTTCTTT. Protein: CASSDFMNTEAFF.